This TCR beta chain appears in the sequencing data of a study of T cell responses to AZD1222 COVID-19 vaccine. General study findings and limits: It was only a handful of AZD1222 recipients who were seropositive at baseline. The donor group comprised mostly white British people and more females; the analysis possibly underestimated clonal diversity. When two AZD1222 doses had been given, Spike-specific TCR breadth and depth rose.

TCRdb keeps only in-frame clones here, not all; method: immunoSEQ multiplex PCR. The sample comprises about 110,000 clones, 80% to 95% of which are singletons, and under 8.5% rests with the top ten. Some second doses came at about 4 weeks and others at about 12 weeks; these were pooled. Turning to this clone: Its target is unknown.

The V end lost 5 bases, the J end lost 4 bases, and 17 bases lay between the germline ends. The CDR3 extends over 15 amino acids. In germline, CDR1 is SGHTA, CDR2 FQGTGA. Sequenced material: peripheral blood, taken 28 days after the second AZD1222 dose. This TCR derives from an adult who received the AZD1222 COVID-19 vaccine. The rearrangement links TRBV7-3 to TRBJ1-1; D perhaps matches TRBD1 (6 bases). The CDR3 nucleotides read TGTGCCAGCAGCCTAAGCTTACAGGGTACCACTGAAGCTTTCTTT. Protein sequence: CASSLSLQGTTEAFF.